Sequencing of this TCR beta chain was carried out in a study of T cell repertoires in cytomegalovirus infection. Across the study: The authors used CMV epitopes that were HLA-C-restricted (recently identified) and HLA-B-restricted (well studied). TCR beta signatures that were public indicated CMV infection and matching HLA type. Study-wide findings and caveats: HLA-C-restricted, CMV-specific TCR beta clonotypes were dominant ex vivo. Cumulative public TCR beta family frequency identified CMV carriers with the relevant HLA.

One entry per CDR3 protein, called by TCRdb with MiXCR from the reads. The repertoire holds about half a million distinct CDR3 sequences, with 30% to 35% as singletons. Of note for this clonotype: Its antigen is unidentified. A much larger clone is a single base away; this may be a read error.

CDR3 length: 14 amino acids. Germline assignment: CDR1 SGHVT and CDR2 SQSDAQ. The TCR comes from a human donor in good health (CMV status not recorded). Some clones in this sample may be carry-over from other donors' samples. The chain couples TRBV7-4 to TRBJ2-7; D unclear. The source material was cultured PBMCs, sampled from culture after CMV antigen stimulation. In DNA, the CDR3 is TGTGTCAGCAGCTTAAAACAGAAAGCCTACGAGCAGTACGTC. Protein sequence: CVSSLKQKAYEQYV.